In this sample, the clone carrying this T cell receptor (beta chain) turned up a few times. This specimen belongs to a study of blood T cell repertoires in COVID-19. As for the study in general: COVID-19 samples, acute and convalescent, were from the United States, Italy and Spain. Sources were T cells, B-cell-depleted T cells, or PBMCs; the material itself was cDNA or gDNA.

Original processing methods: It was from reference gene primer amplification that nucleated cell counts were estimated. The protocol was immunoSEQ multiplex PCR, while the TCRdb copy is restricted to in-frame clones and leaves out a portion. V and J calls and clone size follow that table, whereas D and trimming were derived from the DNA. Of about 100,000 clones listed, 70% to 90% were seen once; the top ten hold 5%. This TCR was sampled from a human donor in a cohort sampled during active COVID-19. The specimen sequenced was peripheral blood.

CDR3 sequence reads: CASSLLRTGVHEQYF. The DNA of the CDR3 is TGCGCCAGCAGCTTGCTCCGGACAGGCGTCCACGAGCAGTACTTC. The chain is built from TRBV5-1 and TRBJ2-7; 7 bases map to TRBD1. CDR3 size: 15 residues. The V gene's germline CDR1 is SGHRS and CDR2 YFSETQ. After removal of 1 base from V and 5 bases from J, the junction contained 9 bases not matched to a gene.